These 19 T cell receptor beta chains were sequenced from one sample in a study of control samples from healthy donors and cancer patients. Assay used: immunoSEQ multiplex PCR; TCRdb lists only in-frame clones, some missing. This table has tens of thousands of clones, approximately 84% appearing once. The sample comprised PBMCs. These receptors all come from a man aged 70-80 years with lung cancer.

The J gene is TRBJ2-2, the V gene TRBV19; 11 nucleotides align to TRBD2. The ends lost 5 bases at V and 6 bases at J; junction bases unmatched: 8. Germline assignment: CDR1 LNHDA and CDR2 SQIVND (reference sequence). The CDR3 spans 16 residues. The CDR3 sequence: CASSELAGAISGELFF. CDR3 DNA sequence: TGTGCCAGTAGTGAACTAGCGGGGGCGATCTCCGGGGAGCTGTTTTTT.

The table lists this clone with a count of one. This sequence joins TRBV19 and TRBJ1-2; tentatively, D is TRBD1 (5 bases). The CDR3 length is 14 residues. The germline V gene has CDR1 LNHDA and CDR2 SQIVND (reference sequence). V lost 7 bases to trimming and J lost 4 bases, with 16 bases between them. CDR3 bases: TGTGCCAGTATAGAACAGGCCGCCGGCTATGGCTACACCTTC. As protein: CASIEQAAGYGYTF. The complete variable domain, with remaining parts taken from reference TRBV19 and TRBJ1-2, reads DGGITQSPKYLFRKEGQNVTLSCEQNLNHDAMYWYRQDPGQGLRLIYYSQIVNDFQKGDIAEGYSVSREKKESFPLTVTSAQKNPTAFYLCASIEQAAGYGYTFGSGTRLTVV.

The rearrangement links TRBV6-6 to TRBJ1-5; no firm D call. The V gene lost 5 bases and the J gene lost 6 bases, with 8 bases spanning the gap. The V gene's germline CDR1 is MNHNY and CDR2 SVGAGI (reference sequence). The CDR3 spans 12 residues. CDR3 region: CASSTFGQPQHF. For the CDR3, the DNA is TGTGCCAGCAGTACCTTCGGTCAGCCCCAGCATTTT.

This clone was observed once. CDR3: CASSYGAAYSYEQYF. The CDR3, as DNA: TGTGCCAGCAGTTACGGCGCGGCGTACTCCTACGAGCAGTACTTC. The chain recombines TRBV6-5 with TRBJ2-7; D gene uncertain. Germline loops: CDR1 MNHEY, CDR2 SVGAGI. The CDR3 contains 15 residues. Trimming took 2 bases from V and 0 from J, leaving 11 bases between them.

This chain connects TRBV4-3 to TRBJ1-6, with a possible D match to TRBD1 (6 bases). The CDR3 totals 15 residues. The germline V gene has CDR1 LGHNA and CDR2 YSLEER. V was trimmed by 0 bases and J by 9 bases, leaving 12 bases between them. CDR3: CASSQDPRGGSPLHF. CDR3 nucleotides: TGCGCCAGCAGCCAAGATCCCAGGGGCGGTTCACCCCTCCACTTT.

The CDR3 here is CASSTTGGTDTQYF. The CDR3 nucleotides read TGTGCCAGCAGCACCACAGGGGGGACAGATACGCAGTATTTT. The J gene is TRBJ2-3, the V gene TRBV5-6, with TRBD1 matching 8 bases. CDR1 is SGHDT and CDR2 is YYEEEE in the germline V gene. Trimming at V came to 4 bases and at J to 3 bases, leaving 4 bases not matched to a gene. This CDR3 comprises 14 residues.

This chain uses TRBV30 with TRBJ1-1; 12 bases agree with TRBD1. V dropped 5 bases and J dropped 5; count of bases not matched to a gene: 12. Germline V lookup: CDR1 GTSNPN, CDR2 SVGIG (reference sequence). CDR3 length equals 16 residues. The CDR3 protein is CAWEGGTGGWGTEAFF. For the CDR3, the DNA is TGTGCCTGGGAAGGTGGGACAGGGGGCTGGGGGACTGAAGCTTTCTTT. Drawing the rest from reference TRBV30 and TRBJ1-1, the complete variable domain is SQTIHQWPATLVQPVGSPLSLECTVEGTSNPNLYWYRQAAGRGLQLLFYSVGIGQISSEVPQNLSASRPQDRQFILSSKKLLLSDSGFYLCAWEGGTGGWGTEAFFGQGTRLTVV.

This chain links TRBV7-8 with TRBJ2-2; 8 positions match TRBD1. The CDR3 has 17 amino acids. V trimming: 5 bases; J trimming: 5 bases; junction bases outside the gene matches: 13. Germline V gene data show CDR1 as SGHVS and CDR2 as FQNEAQ. CDR3 DNA sequence: TGTGCCAGCAGCGTTATGAGCCAGGGGGCGCGGACCGGGGAGCTGTTTTTT. Its protein product is CASSVMSQGARTGELFF. Together with reference TRBV7-8 and TRBJ2-2, the CDR3 gives the full variable domain: GAGVSQSPRYKVAKRGQDVALRCDPISGHVSLFWYQQALGQGPEFLTYFQNEAQLDKSGLPSDRFFAERPEGSVSTLKIQRTQQEDSAVYLCASSVMSQGARTGELFFGEGSRLTVL.

This clone was counted only a few times. V is TRBV7-9 and J is TRBJ1-2, with 7 bases that match TRBD1. Trimming removed 6 bases from V and 6 bases from J; junction bases left unmatched: 7. Germline assignment: CDR1 SEHNR and CDR2 FQNEAQ (reference sequence). The CDR3 is 13 amino acids. CDR3 loop: CASSSLTGHGYTF. DNA for the CDR3: TGTGCCAGCAGTTCCCTGACAGGGCATGGCTACACCTTC.

The chain is built from TRBV6-2 or TRBV6-3 and TRBJ1-1; no clear D gene. This CDR3 contains 14 residues. Germline CDR1 is MNHEY and CDR2 is SVGEGT. Trimming stripped 7 bases from V and 4 bases from J, with 16 bases between. The CDR3 sequence is CASTPQLEFTEAFF. Written as DNA, the CDR3 is TGTGCCAGCACCCCGCAGTTGGAGTTCACTGAAGCTTTCTTT.

The chain uses TRBV5-1 and TRBJ2-7; D is possibly TRBD1 (5 bases). The CDR3 contains 13 residues. Germline CDR1 is SGHRS and CDR2 is YFSETQ. The ends were cut back, 5 bases at V and 3 bases at J, with 12 bases in the middle. CDR3 nucleotides: TGCGCCAGCAGAGGGGAAATTGGCTACGAGCAGTACTTC. This gives the protein CASRGEIGYEQYF.

J is TRBJ1-6 and V is TRBV3-1 (or the pseudogene TRBV3-2), with D unresolved. Trimming cost V 0 bases and J 6 bases, with 15 bases left between them. Germline V gene data show CDR1 as LGHDT and CDR2 as YNNKEL (reference sequence). The CDR3 sequence is 17 residues long. CDR3 loop: CASSQDPPPAFNSPLHF. The CDR3 DNA is TGTGCCAGCAGCCAAGATCCCCCCCCAGCGTTTAATTCACCCCTCCACTTT.

CDR3 DNA sequence: TGCAGCGTAATCGGCACTGAAGCTTTCTTT. Amino acids: CSVIGTEAFF. This chain joins TRBV29-1 and TRBJ1-1, with D unclear. Trimming shortened V by 6 bases and J by 4 bases, and 6 bases separated the two germline ends. CDR3 size: 10 residues. Germline values: CDR1 SQVTM, CDR2 ANQGSEA.

The V gene is TRBV6-2 or TRBV6-3, the J gene TRBJ2-7; D is undetermined. CDR1 is MNHEY, CDR2 SVGEGT, per germline. There are 11 residues in the CDR3. V lost 5 bases and J lost 7, with 9 bases in between. The CDR3, as DNA: TGTGCCAGCAGTCCGGCTGGGGAGCAGTACTTC. Protein sequence: CASSPAGEQYF.

The chain has TRBV6-6 and TRBJ1-5, with 7 bases identical to TRBD1. The CDR3 runs to 15 residues. J was trimmed by 0 bases and V by 5 bases; bases with no gene match: 4. In germline, CDR1 is MNHNY, CDR2 SVGAGI (reference sequence). CDR3 DNA: TGTGCCAGCAGTCGTACAGGGGTTAGCAATCAGCCCCAGCATTTT. Amino acid sequence: CASSRTGVSNQPQHF.

The chain joins TRBV9 to TRBJ1-2; D possibly corresponds to TRBD1 (6 bases). Germline values: CDR1 SGDLS, CDR2 YYNGEE. V gave up 4 bases and J gave up 5 bases, with 18 bases separating them. This CDR3 contains 15 residues. The CDR3 protein is CASSQGAGAEYGYTF. The CDR3 DNA is TGTGCCAGCAGCCAAGGGGCAGGGGCGGAGTATGGCTACACCTTC.

The CDR3 reads CASSPNNPSSGVAKNIQYF. CDR3 DNA: TGTGCCAGTAGTCCTAACAACCCGTCCTCTGGGGTGGCCAAAAACATTCAGTACTTC. This chain connects TRBV19 to TRBJ2-4; the D is unclear. The germline gives CDR1 LNHDA, CDR2 SQIVND (reference sequence). V lost 5 bases to trimming and J lost 1 base, with 24 bases between them. The length of the CDR3 is 19 residues.

This chain connects TRBV19 to TRBJ2-2; D possibly matches TRBD1 or TRBD2 (5 bases each). The length of the CDR3 is 17 residues. In germline, CDR1 is LNHDA, CDR2 SQIVND (reference sequence). V lost 3 bases, J lost 5 bases, and 19 bases lay in between. As DNA, the CDR3 is TGTGCCAGTAGTATTCTAACGGGACCCCAGGTAACCGGGGAGCTGTTTTTT. This codes for CASSILTGPQVTGELFF.

The chain couples TRBV12-1 to TRBJ2-3. TRBV12-1 is a recognized pseudogene. This CDR3 spans 14 amino acids. CDR3 in amino acids: CASSFDSDSDTQYF. The CDR3 nucleotides are TGTGCCAGCAGCTTTGATTCGGATTCCGATACGCAGTATTTT.